These T cell receptor beta chains were read from a single sample in a study of regulatory T cells in long-lasting Graves disease. One entry per CDR3 protein results from TCRdb running MiXCR on the multiplex PCR reads. The table lists approximately 400,000 distinct CDR3 sequences, under 25% of them singletons. This sample comprised peripheral blood mononuclear cells (PBMCs), obtained when the disease was refractory, from a patient treated with antithyroid drugs. The receptors were sampled from a female donor with Graves disease. Both conserved end residues are part of each CDR3. Each record gives: CDR3 protein, clone size, V gene. Clone size is stated in some rows and not others, as once, few, many or a class when expanded.

CDR3aa: CASSQPGLAAETQYF
abundance: .
v_gene: TRBV4-1

CDR3aa: CSARPPGLVGGTQYF
abundance: many
v_gene: TRBV20-1

CDR3aa: CASSPPRGEETYEQYF
abundance: many
v_gene: TRBV7-9

CDR3aa: CSVLAGTYAQYF
abundance: few
v_gene: TRBV29-1

CDR3aa: CSVRDDRTNEQFF
abundance: .
v_gene: TRBV29-1

CDR3aa: CASSLAQGATPWDNEQFF
abundance: few
v_gene: TRBV7-2

CDR3aa: CASGPSSTSAGELFF
abundance: .
v_gene: TRBV12-5

CDR3aa: CASRLTSGVYEQYF
abundance: many
v_gene: TRBV27

CDR3aa: CSAPSGGPYTQYF
abundance: many
v_gene: TRBV20-1

CDR3aa: CASRRDRESNQPQHF
abundance: .
v_gene: TRBV4-2

CDR3aa: CASSGKQGTSSGANVLTF
abundance: .
v_gene: TRBV27

CDR3aa: CASSTRPGGREETQYF
abundance: many
v_gene: TRBV12-3/TRBV12-4

CDR3aa: CASSPDGAGSSNSPLHF
abundance: few
v_gene: TRBV4-3

CDR3aa: CATSDPPLGQGYTGELFF
abundance: .
v_gene: TRBV24-1

CDR3aa: CASSDGGYSYNEQFF
abundance: few
v_gene: TRBV5-1

CDR3aa: CASRHRGLGEKLFF
abundance: .
v_gene: TRBV4-1

CDR3aa: CASSQGPSSNEKLFF
abundance: .
v_gene: TRBV3-1

CDR3aa: CASSSEGLPTEAFF
abundance: .
v_gene: TRBV5-5

CDR3aa: CAWSSLNYGYTF
abundance: .
v_gene: TRBV30

CDR3aa: CASSRIRLAGRGETQYF
abundance: many
v_gene: TRBV11-2

CDR3aa: CASSLYENLLSYNEQFF
abundance: few
v_gene: TRBV12-3/TRBV12-4

CDR3aa: CASSPRQNPMNTEAFF
abundance: .
v_gene: TRBV7-2

CDR3aa: CASSSPTTEAQETQYF
abundance: many
v_gene: TRBV28

CDR3aa: CASSYWTGGNTEAFF
abundance: many
v_gene: TRBV6-5

CDR3aa: CASSSKTTTYEQYF
abundance: .
v_gene: TRBV27

CDR3aa: CATSRDGAYGYTF
abundance: many
v_gene: TRBV15

CDR3aa: CAISESYEPSYGYTF
abundance: .
v_gene: TRBV10-3

CDR3aa: CSVRTSGYEQYF
abundance: .
v_gene: TRBV29-1

CDR3aa: CASSQGEFFETQYF
abundance: few
v_gene: TRBV4-1

CDR3aa: CASSLGDSWDEQYF
abundance: many
v_gene: TRBV5-1

CDR3aa: CASGNGLAGIYNERFF
abundance: .
v_gene: TRBV28

CDR3aa: CASSVNGRAAETQYF
abundance: .
v_gene: TRBV9

CDR3aa: CASTGLAGKEQYF
abundance: many
v_gene: TRBV6-1

CDR3aa: CTSSLQAWDREQQEQYF
abundance: once
v_gene: TRBV7-8

CDR3aa: CASSLGGGGYTF
abundance: many
v_gene: TRBV7-2

CDR3aa: CASRGTAPSGANVLTF
abundance: few
v_gene: TRBV19

CDR3aa: CASSQWASGDTGELFF
abundance: .
v_gene: TRBV4-3

CDR3aa: CASSSGTLTYEQYF
abundance: .
v_gene: TRBV7-9

CDR3aa: CASSLQTGIPYEQYF
abundance: few
v_gene: TRBV7-6

CDR3aa: CASSLATAQETQYF
abundance: .
v_gene: TRBV5-4

CDR3aa: CASRSSLAGPLYEQYF
abundance: many
v_gene: TRBV7-2

CDR3aa: CAWSAGGVGHEQYF
abundance: .
v_gene: TRBV30

CDR3aa: CASSHRRMNTEAFF
abundance: few
v_gene: TRBV7-9

CDR3aa: CSAPTRFETQYF
abundance: few
v_gene: TRBV20-1

CDR3aa: CASSETSGLAKNIQYF
abundance: once
v_gene: TRBV2

CDR3aa: CASSLVGSAELFF
abundance: many
v_gene: TRBV11-2

CDR3aa: CASSVTGKQPQHF
abundance: .
v_gene: TRBV7-9